This T cell receptor beta chain was found in a study of blood T cell repertoires in COVID-19. Overall study context: Spain, Italy and the United States supplied samples that represented acute and convalescent COVID-19. From T cells, B-cell-depleted T cells, or PBMCs came the material, which was cDNA or gDNA.

Germline values: CDR1 MNHEY, CDR2 SVGAGI. The CDR3 extends over 14 amino acids. The V segment lost 7 bases and the J segment 11 bases; nucleotides outside the gene matches: 14. In the original processing: The authors estimated nucleated cell counts from reference gene primer amplification. Sequencing was performed with immunoSEQ multiplex PCR; in TCRdb, only in-frame clones are kept and a portion is missing. V and J calls and clone size come straight from that table; D and trimming were deduced from the DNA. The sample has about 70,000 clones; around 88% are singletons. The gene calls are TRBV6-5 and TRBJ1-1, with 9 bases lining up with TRBD1. The sequence derives from an older woman with acute or convalescent COVID-19. The sequenced sample was peripheral blood. Here the CDR3 DNA reads TGTGCCAGCAACCCAACAGGGGGCGGTCGGAGTGCTTTCTTT. Translating gives CASNPTGGGRSAFF.